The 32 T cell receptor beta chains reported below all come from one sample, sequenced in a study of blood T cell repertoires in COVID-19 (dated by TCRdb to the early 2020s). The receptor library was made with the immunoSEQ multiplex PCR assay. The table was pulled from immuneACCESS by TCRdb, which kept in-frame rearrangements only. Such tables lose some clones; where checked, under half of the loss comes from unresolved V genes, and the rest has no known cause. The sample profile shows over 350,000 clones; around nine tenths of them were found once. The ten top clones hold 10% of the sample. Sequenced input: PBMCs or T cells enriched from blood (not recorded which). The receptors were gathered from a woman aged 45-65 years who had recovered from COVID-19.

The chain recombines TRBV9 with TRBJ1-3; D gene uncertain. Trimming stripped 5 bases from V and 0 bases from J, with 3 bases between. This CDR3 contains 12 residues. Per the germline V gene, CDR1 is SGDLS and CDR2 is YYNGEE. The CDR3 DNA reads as TGTGCCAGCAGTTACTCTGGAAACACCATATATTTT. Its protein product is CASSYSGNTIYF.

The CDR3 reads CASSRTGDNTEAFF. In DNA, the CDR3 is TGTGCCAGTAGTAGGACAGGGGACAACACTGAAGCTTTCTTT. The chain has TRBV19 and TRBJ1-1, with 9 positions matching TRBD1. CDR1 LNHDA and CDR2 SQIVND come from the germline V gene (reference sequence). The CDR3 length is 14 residues. With V trimmed by 4 bases and J by 2 bases, 2 bases remained unmatched.

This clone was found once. The CDR3 sequence: CASYLTGISQPQHF. CDR3 sequence (DNA): TGTGCCAGCTACCTAACAGGAATTAGTCAGCCCCAGCATTTT. V gene TRBV6-5 combines with J gene TRBJ1-5; possibly TRBD1 for D (5 bases). The CDR3 loop spans 14 amino acids. V lost 8 bases to trimming and J lost 6 bases, with 17 bases between them. In germline, CDR1 is MNHEY, CDR2 SVGAGI.

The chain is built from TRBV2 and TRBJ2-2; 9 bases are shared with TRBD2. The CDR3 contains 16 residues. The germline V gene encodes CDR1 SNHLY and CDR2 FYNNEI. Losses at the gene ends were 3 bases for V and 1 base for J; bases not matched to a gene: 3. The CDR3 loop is CASSEGAGGNTGELFF. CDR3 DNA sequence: TGTGCCAGCAGTGAGGGAGCGGGGGGGAACACCGGGGAGCTGTTTTTT.

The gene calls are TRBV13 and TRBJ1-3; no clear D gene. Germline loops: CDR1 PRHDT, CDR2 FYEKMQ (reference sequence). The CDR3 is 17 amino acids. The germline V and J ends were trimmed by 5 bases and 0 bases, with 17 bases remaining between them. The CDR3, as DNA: TGTGCCAGCAGCCGCAGGCCGATGATAAGCTCTGGAAACACCATATATTTT. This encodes CASSRRPMISSGNTIYF.

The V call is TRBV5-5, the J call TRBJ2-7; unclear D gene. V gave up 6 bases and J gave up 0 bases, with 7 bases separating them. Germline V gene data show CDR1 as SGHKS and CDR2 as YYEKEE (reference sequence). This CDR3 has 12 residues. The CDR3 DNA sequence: TGTGCCAGCACCGGTAGCTCCTACGAGCAGTACTTC. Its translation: CASTGSSYEQYF.

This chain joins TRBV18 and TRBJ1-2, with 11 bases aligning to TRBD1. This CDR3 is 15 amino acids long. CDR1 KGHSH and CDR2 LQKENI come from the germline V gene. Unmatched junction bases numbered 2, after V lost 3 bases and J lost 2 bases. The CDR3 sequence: CASSPGQGANYGYTF. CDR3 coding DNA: TGTGCCAGCTCACCTGGACAGGGGGCGAACTATGGCTACACCTTC.

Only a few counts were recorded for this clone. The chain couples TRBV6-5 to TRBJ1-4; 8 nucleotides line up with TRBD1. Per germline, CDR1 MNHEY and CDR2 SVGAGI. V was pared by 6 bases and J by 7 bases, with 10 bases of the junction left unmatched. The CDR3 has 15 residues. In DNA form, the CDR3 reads TGTGCCAGCAGACCCCAGGGGGCTGGGGGTGAAAAACTGTTTTTT. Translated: CASRPQGAGGEKLFF.

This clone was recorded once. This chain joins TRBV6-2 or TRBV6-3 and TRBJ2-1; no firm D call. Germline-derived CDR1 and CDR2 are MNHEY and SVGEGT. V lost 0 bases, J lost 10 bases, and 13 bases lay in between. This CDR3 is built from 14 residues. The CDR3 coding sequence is TGTGCCAGCAGTTACTCGACTGGTCTGAAGGAGCAGTTCTTC. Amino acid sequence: CASSYSTGLKEQFF.

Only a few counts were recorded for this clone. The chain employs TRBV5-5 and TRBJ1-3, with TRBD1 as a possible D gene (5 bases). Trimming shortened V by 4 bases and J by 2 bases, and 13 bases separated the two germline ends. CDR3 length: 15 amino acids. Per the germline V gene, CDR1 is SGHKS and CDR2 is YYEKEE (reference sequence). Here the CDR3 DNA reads TGTGCCAGCAGCCCGACAGCAAGCACTGGAAACACCATATATTTT. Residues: CASSPTASTGNTIYF.

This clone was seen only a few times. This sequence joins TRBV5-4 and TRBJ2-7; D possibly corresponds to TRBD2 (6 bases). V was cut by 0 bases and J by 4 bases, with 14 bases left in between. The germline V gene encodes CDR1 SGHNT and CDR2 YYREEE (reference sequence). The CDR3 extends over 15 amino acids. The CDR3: CASSLAGGEIYEQYF. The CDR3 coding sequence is TGTGCCAGCAGCTTGGCCGGAGGGGAAATTTACGAGCAGTACTTC.

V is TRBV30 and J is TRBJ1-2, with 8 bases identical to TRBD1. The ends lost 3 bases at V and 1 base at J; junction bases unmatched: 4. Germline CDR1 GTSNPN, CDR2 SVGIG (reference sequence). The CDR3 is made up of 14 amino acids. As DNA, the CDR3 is TGTGCCTGGAGAACGACAGGGGTTAACTATGGCTACACCTTC. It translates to CAWRTTGVNYGYTF. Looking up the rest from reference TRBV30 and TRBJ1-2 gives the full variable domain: SQTIHQWPATLVQPVGSPLSLECTVEGTSNPNLYWYRQAAGRGLQLLFYSVGIGQISSEVPQNLSASRPQDRQFILSSKKLLLSDSGFYLCAWRTTGVNYGYTFGSGTRLTVV.

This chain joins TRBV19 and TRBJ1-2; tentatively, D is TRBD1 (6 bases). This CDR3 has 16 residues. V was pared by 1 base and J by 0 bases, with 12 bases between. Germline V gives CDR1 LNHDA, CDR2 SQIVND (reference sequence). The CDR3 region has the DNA TGTGCCAGTAGTATAGGGGGGACAATCGCTAACTATGGCTACACCTTC. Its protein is CASSIGGTIANYGYTF.

CDR3 amino acids: CASSLIPTGHMETQYF. In DNA, the CDR3 is TGTGCCAGCAGTTTGATCCCGACAGGGCACATGGAGACCCAGTACTTC. This sequence joins TRBV27 and TRBJ2-5; TRBD1 agrees at 7 bases. V shed 3 bases and J 5 bases; nucleotides not matched to a gene: 12. The CDR3 has 16 residues. Germline CDR1 is MNHEY and CDR2 is SMNVEV (reference sequence).

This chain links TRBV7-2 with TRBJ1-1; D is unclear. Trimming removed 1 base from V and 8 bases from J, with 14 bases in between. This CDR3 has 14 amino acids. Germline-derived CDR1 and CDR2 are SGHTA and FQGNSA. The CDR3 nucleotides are TGTGCCAGCAGCTTAGTGTCGTCGGGGTCCGAAGCTTTCTTT. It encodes CASSLVSSGSEAFF.

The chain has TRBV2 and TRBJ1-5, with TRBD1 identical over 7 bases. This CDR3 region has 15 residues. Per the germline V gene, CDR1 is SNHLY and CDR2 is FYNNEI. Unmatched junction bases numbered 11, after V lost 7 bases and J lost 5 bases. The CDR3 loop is CASKIGTESYQPQHF. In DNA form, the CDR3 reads TGTGCCAGCAAAATCGGGACAGAGTCTTATCAGCCCCAGCATTTT.

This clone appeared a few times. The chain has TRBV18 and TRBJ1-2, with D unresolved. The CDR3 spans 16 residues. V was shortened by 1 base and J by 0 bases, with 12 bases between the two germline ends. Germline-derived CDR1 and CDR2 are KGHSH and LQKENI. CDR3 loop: CASSPHSREANYGYTF. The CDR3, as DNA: TGTGCCAGCTCACCACATAGCCGGGAAGCTAACTATGGCTACACCTTC.

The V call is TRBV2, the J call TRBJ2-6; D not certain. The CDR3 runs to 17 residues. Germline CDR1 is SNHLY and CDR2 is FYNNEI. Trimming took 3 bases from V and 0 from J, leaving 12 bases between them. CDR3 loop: CASSENIFRSGANVLTF. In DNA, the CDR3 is TGTGCCAGCAGTGAGAACATATTCCGCTCTGGGGCCAACGTCCTGACTTTC.

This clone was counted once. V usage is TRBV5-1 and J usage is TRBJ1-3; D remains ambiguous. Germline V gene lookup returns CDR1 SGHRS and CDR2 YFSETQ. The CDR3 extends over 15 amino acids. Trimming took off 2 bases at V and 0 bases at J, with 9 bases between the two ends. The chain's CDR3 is CASSFEHGSGNTIYF. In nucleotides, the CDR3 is TGCGCCAGCAGCTTCGAACATGGCTCTGGAAACACCATATATTTT.

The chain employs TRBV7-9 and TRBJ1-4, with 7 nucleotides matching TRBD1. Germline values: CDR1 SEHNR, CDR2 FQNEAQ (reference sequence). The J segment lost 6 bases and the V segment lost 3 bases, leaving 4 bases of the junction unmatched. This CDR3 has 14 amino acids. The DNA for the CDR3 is TGTGCCAGCAGCTTTAGGGGGCGAGATGAAAAACTGTTTTTT. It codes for CASSFRGRDEKLFF.

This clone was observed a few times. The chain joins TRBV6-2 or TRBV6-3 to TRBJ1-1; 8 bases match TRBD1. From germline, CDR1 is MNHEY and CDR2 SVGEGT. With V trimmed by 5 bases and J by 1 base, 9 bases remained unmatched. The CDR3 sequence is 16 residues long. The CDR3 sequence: CASSPRTGITNTEAFF. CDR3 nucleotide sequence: TGTGCCAGCAGTCCGAGGACAGGGATTACGAACACTGAAGCTTTCTTT.

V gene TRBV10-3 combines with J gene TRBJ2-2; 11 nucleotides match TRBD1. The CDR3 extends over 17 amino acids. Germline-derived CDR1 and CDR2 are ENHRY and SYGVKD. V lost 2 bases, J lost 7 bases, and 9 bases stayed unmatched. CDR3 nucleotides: TGTGCCATCAGTGAGAAGAGGACAGGGGGCGCGAACGGGGAGCTGTTTTTT. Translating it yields CAISEKRTGGANGELFF.

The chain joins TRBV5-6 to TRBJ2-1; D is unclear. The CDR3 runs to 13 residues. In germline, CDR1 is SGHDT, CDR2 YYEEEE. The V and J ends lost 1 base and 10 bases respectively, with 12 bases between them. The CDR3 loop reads CASSLSSSHEQFF. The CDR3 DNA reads TGTGCCAGCAGCTTGTCTAGTTCCCACGAGCAGTTCTTC.

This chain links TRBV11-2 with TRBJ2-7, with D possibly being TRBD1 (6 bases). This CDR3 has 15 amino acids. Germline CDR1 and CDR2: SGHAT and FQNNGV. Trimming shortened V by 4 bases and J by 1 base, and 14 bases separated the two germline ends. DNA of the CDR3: TGTGCCAGCAGCTCGGACAGTAGCTATTCCTACGAGCAGTACTTC. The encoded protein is CASSSDSSYSYEQYF.

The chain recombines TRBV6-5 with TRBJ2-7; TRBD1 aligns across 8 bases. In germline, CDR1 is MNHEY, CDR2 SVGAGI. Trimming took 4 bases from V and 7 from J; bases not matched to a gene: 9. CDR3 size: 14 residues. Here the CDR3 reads CASSWTGPSEEQYF. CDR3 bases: TGTGCCAGCAGTTGGACAGGGCCATCGGAAGAGCAGTACTTC.

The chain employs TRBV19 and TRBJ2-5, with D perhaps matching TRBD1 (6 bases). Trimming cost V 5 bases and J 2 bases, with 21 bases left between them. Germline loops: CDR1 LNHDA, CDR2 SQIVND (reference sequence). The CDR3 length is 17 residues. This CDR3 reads CASSSSWVAGAQETQYF. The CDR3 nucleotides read TGTGCCAGTAGTTCCTCTTGGGTCGCAGGGGCGCAAGAGACCCAGTACTTC.

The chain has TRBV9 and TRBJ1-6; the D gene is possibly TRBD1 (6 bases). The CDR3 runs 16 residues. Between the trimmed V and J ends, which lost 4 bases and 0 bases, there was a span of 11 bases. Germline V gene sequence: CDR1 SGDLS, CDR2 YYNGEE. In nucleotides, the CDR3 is TGTGCCAGCAGCACAAAGGACAGCTCCTATAATTCACCCCTCCACTTT. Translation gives CASSTKDSSYNSPLHF.

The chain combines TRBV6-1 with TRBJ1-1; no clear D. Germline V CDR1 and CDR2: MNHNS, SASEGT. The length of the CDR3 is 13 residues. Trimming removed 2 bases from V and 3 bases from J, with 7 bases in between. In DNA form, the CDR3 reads TGTGCCAGCAGTGAAATCAGTGACACTGAAGCTTTCTTT. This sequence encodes CASSEISDTEAFF.

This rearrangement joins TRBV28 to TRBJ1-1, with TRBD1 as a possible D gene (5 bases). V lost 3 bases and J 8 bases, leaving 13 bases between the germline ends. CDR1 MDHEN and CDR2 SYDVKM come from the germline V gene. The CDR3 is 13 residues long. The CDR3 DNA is TGTGCCAGCAGTTTGGAGTGGGGCCTAGAAGCTTTCTTT. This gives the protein CASSLEWGLEAFF.

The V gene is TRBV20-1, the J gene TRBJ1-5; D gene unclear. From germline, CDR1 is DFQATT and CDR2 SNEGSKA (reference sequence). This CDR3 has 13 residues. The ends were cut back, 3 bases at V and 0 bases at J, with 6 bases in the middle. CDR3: CSASGSSNQPQHF. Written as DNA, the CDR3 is TGCAGTGCTAGTGGCAGTAGCAATCAGCCCCAGCATTTT.

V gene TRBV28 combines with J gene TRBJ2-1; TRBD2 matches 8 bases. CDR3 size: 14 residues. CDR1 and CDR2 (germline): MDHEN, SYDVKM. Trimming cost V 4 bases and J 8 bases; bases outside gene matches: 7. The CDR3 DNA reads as TGTGCCAGCAGTTCTCAAGCGGGGGCGGATGAGCAGTTCTTC. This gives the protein CASSSQAGADEQFF.

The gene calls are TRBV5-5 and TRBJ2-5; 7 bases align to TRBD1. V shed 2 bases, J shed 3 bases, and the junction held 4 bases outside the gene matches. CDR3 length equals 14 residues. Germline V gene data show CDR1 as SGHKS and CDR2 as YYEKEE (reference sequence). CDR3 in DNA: TGTGCCAGCAGCTTAAGGGGGCTCGAAGAGACCCAGTACTTC. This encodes CASSLRGLEETQYF.